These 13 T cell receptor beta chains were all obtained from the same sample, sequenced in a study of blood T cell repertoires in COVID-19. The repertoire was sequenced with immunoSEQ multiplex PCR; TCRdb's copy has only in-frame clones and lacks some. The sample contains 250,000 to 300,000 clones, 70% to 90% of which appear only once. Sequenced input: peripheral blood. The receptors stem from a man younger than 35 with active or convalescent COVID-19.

This CDR3 is CASSLTTGTVPGNTIYF. CDR3 DNA: TGTGCCAGCAGCCTTACCACAGGGACGGTTCCCGGAAACACCATATATTTT. The gene calls are TRBV5-5 and TRBJ1-3; D is perhaps TRBD1 (6 bases). V was shortened by 4 bases and J by 4 bases, with 21 bases between the two germline ends. The CDR3 sequence is 17 residues long. The germline V gene encodes CDR1 SGHKS and CDR2 YYEKEE (reference sequence). Looking up the rest from reference TRBV5-5 and TRBJ1-3 gives the full variable domain: DAGVTQSPTHLIKTRGQQVTLRCSPISGHKSVSWYQQVLGQGPQFIFQYYEKEERGRGNFPDRFSARQFPNYSSELNVNALLLGDSALYLCASSLTTGTVPGNTIYFGEGSWLTVV.

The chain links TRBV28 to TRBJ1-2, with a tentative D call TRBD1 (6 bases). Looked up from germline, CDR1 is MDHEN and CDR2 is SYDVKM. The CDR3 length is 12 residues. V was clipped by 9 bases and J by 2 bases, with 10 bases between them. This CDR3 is CASAGANYGYTF. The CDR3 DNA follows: TGTGCCAGTGCGGGGGCCAACTATGGCTACACCTTC.

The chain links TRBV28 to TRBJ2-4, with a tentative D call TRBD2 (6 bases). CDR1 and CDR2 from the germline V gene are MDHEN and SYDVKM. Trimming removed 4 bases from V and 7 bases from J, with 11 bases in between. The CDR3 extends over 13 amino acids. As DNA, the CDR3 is TGTGCCAGCAGTTGGGGTGGGAGGAACATTCAGTACTTC. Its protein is CASSWGGRNIQYF.

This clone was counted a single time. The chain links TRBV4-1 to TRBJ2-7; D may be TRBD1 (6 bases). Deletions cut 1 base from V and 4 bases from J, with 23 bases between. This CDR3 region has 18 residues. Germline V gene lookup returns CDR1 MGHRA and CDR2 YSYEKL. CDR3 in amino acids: CASSQGDSGTSPSYEQYF. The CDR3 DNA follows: TGCGCCAGCAGCCAAGGAGACTCCGGGACAAGTCCATCTTACGAGCAGTACTTC.

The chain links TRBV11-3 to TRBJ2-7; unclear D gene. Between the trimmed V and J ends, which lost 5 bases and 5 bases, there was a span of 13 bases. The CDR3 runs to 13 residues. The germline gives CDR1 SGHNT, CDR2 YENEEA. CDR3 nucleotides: TGTGCCAGCAGCCCGCTGGGCATCCACGAGCAGTACTTC. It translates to CASSPLGIHEQYF.

This chain's CDR3 is CASSQDAVPSGNTIYF. The CDR3 nucleotides are TGTGCCAGCAGCCAAGACGCAGTTCCCTCTGGAAACACCATATATTTT. The chain recombines TRBV4-2 with TRBJ1-3; D remains unclear. Germline values: CDR1 LGHNA, CDR2 YNFKEQ. V was trimmed by 0 bases and J by 0 bases, leaving 9 bases between them. The CDR3 extends over 16 amino acids.

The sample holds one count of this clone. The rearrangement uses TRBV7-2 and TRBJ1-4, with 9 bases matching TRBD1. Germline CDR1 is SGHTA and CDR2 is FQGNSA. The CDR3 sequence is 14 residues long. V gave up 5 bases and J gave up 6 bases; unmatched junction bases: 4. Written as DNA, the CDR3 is TGTGCCAGCAGCCCAGGGACAGGGTATGAAAAACTGTTTTTT. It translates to CASSPGTGYEKLFF.

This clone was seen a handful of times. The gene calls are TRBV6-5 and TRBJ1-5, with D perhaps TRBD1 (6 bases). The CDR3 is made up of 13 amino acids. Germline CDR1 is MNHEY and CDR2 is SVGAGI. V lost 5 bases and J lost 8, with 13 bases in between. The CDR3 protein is CASSTQGREPQHF. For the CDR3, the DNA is TGTGCCAGCAGTACACAGGGTAGGGAGCCCCAGCATTTT.

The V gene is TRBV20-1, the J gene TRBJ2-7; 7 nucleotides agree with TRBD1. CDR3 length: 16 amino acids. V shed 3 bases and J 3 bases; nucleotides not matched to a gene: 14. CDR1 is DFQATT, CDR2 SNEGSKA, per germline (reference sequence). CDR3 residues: CSASEWSGTAFYEQYF. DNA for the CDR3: TGCAGTGCTAGTGAATGGTCTGGGACAGCCTTCTACGAGCAGTACTTC.

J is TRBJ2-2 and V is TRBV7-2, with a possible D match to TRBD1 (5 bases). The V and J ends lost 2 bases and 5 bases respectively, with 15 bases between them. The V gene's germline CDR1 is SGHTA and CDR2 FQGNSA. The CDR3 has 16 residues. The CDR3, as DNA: TGTGCCAGCAGCTTATGGTCCAGGGTCATGACCGGGGAGCTGTTTTTT. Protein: CASSLWSRVMTGELFF.

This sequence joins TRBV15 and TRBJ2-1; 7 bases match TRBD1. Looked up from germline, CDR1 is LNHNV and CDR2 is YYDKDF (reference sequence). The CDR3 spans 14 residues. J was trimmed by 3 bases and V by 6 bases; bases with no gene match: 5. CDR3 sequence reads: CATRGDRDYNEQFF. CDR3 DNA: TGTGCCACCAGGGGCGACAGGGACTACAATGAGCAGTTCTTC.

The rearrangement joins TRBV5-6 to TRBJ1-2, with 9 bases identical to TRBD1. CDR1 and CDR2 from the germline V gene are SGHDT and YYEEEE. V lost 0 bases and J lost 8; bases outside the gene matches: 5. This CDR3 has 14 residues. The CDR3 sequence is CASSLDRGLRGYTF. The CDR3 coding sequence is TGTGCCAGCAGCTTGGACAGGGGGCTTCGGGGCTACACCTTC.

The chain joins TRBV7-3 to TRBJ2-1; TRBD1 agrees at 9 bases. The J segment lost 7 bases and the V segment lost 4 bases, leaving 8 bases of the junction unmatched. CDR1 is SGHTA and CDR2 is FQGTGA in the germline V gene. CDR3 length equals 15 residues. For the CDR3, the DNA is TGTGCCAGCAGCTCAACAGGGGGCGCGACGAATGAGCAGTTCTTC. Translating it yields CASSSTGGATNEQFF.